This record looks at one TCR beta chain sequence and its context. Its antigen is still unknown. No per-base quality is available; no much larger clone lies one base away. Trimming accounts for 4 bases at V and 2 bases at J, while the number of junction bases matched to no gene is 5. Counted from cysteine to phenylalanine, this CDR3 has 16 amino acids. Only the CDR3 part of the read is kept: 48 bases, read in frame from the first base. Taken from the germline V gene, the CDR1 and CDR2 loops are LGHNA and YNFKEQ. This record comes from a study of tumor-infiltrating lymphocytes in localized non-small cell lung cancer listed by TCRdb under 2021. In terms of the full investigation: Several histologies were represented in the cohort, which also included both smokers and never-smokers as well as patients whose samples were collected after neoadjuvant chemotherapy. TCR sequencing was one of several integrated assays, alongside flow cytometry, multiplex immunofluorescence, RNA-seq, exome sequencing and proteomics, applied to the same patients. In total, the ICON cohort was made up of under 180 surgical patients who had localized non-small cell lung cancer and whose tumors were resected. Each patient contributed resected tumor tissue and uninvolved lung tissue from the same patient, described as non-adjacent to the tumor. A total of some 60 patients were part of the paired comparison of immunoSEQ T-cell fraction between tumor and uninvolved lung. The full study reports these points: TCR-derived T-cell fraction did not differ between the flow cytometry-defined immunotypes IM1 (good prognosis) and IM2 (poor prognosis). No association of tumor T-cell fraction from TCR sequencing with recurrence-free survival was found (p = 0.61). Because different assays used different pieces of the same tissue, technical variation could not be distinguished from intratumor heterogeneity. Assay coverage differed among patients according to how much tissue was available, so only a subset of the cohort had TCR sequencing. Consistent with immunofluorescence CD3 counts, TCRbeta sequencing supported greater T cell infiltration in tumors than in uninvolved lung tissue.

TCR sequencing with the immunoSEQ assay provided the T-cell fraction in tumor and uninvolved lung tissue. In the original analysis: For survival analysis, patients were divided into high (upper tertile) and low (lower two tertiles) T-cell fraction groups, which were compared by log-rank test. Paired tumor versus uninvolved lung differences in T-cell fraction were tested with a signed-rank test. Entries here come from immuneACCESS through TCRdb and include only in-frame sequences with V and J called. Some clones fail to appear in such tables; in the studies checked, an unresolved V gene covers under half of the shortfall, and the cause of the remainder is unknown. For V, J and clone size, that table is used; D and trimming come from the DNA. For this sample there are 15,000 to 20,000 clones; about three quarters appear just once. The ten largest clones represent 4.9% of the sample. ICON enrollment began in early 2016, and the last patient was enrolled in September 2018. In a subcohort of 65 to 85 patients, fresh tumor and matched uninvolved tissue were collected for in-depth immune analyses, with TCR sequencing among those analyses. TCR sequencing was performed on DNA isolated from bulk tissue, without cell sorting.

What was sequenced was lung tumor tissue. The chain is made from TRBV4-2 and TRBJ2-1, and 10 junction bases match TRBD2. The clonotype comes from a human donor with non-small cell lung cancer. The CDR3: CASSLISGGPYNEQFF. The nucleotide sequence is given as TGTGCCAGCAGCCTCATTAGCGGGGGGCCCTACAATGAGCAGTTCTTC.